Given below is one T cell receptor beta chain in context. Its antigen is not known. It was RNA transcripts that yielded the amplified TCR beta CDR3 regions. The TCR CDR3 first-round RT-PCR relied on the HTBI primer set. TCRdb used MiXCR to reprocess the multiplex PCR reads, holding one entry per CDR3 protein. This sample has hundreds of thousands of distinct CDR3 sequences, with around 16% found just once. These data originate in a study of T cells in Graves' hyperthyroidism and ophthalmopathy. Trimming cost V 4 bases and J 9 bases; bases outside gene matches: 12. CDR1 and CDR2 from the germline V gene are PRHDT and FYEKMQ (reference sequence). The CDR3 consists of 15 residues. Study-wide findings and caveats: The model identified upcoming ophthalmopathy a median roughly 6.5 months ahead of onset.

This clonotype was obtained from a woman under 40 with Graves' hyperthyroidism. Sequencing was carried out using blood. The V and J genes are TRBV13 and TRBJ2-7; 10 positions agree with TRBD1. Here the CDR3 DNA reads TGTGCCAGCAGCTCTCCCGGGACAGGGGCTGGGGGGCAGTACTTC. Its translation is CASSSPGTGAGGQYF.